Given below is one TCR beta chain in context. Its antigen is still unknown. No much larger clonotype is one base removed from it; base qualities were not supplied. The CDR1 and CDR2 encoded by the germline V gene are MGHRA and YSYEKL. At the junction V is shortened by 0 bases and J by 4 bases, with 19 bases in between. The CDR3 starts with the cysteine, ends with the phenylalanine, and has 17 residues. Only the CDR3 DNA stays, 51 bases, in frame from base 1. The time point label corresponds to: cycle 4 day 1 (C4D1), after 6 weeks of nivolumab. Relapse after autologous stem cell transplantation had occurred in all trial patients, and cohorts A, B and C were distinguished by prior brentuximab vedotin exposure. The trial cohort included around 56 patients with relapsed/refractory classical Hodgkin lymphoma, and each patient had a best overall response of complete response, partial response or progressive disease. Single-agent nivolumab was administered to trial patients in the multi-cohort phase II CheckMate 205 trial. An independent review committee assessed best overall response by applying the 2007 International Working Group response criteria. PBMCs from the trial were collected at three points: immediately before nivolumab initiation (C1D1), and during therapy at cycle 2 day 1 and cycle 4 day 1. Peripheral blood was collected in 8 mL Vacutainer Cell Preparation Tubes, from which PBMCs were isolated by centrifugation and then cryopreserved.

The source of the sample is a study of PD-1 blockade in classical Hodgkin lymphoma (dated by TCRdb to about 2020). As for the study more broadly: Nivolumab dosing was 3 mg/kg intravenously every 2 weeks, continuing until either disease progression or unacceptable toxicity. The study used CyTOF and TCR beta sequencing to define a peripheral blood immune signature of response to PD-1 blockade in classical Hodgkin lymphoma.

Overall results and qualifications from the work: The study covered only a single clinical trial cohort, and the causes of the repertoire differences, possibly disease activity or prior therapy, were still not defined. Diversity was lower in patients who began nivolumab less than 1 year after ASCT, so these patients were left out of later analyses to avoid confounding by immune reconstitution. Baseline TCR diversity was reported as lower in newly diagnosed patients than in healthy donors, and lower still in relapsed/refractory patients. A significant rise by C4D1 was seen in CD4+ but not CD8+ TCR diversity (p=0.0027 vs p=0.16), with the rise being most apparent in complete responders (p=0.02). Among trial patients, those achieving complete response had baseline diversity similar to that of newly diagnosed patients, while diversity was significantly lower in partial responders and progressors.

The Qiagen DNeasy kit was used to extract genomic DNA from unsorted PBMCs and from the negatively selected CD4+ and CD8+ fractions. Amplification of TCR beta CDR3 regions was done by immunoSEQ multiplex PCR with primers that anneal to V and J segments. A synthetic immune receptor repertoire was used to minimize amplification bias, and any residual bias was removed computationally once sequencing was done. Turning to the authors' computational methods: Custom Python scripts were used to quantify repertoire diversity as the Shannon entropy index. Unsorted, CD4+ and CD8+ repertoires were examined separately, except in combined analyses, for which CD4+ and CD8+ sequences were merged in silico. A clone was considered expanded if an increase in frequency of at least 2-fold after treatment relative to C1D1 was found, and a pseudocount of 0.5 was applied to clones undetected at baseline. Singleton clones were defined as clones with 0 or 1 copy at C1D1, and non-singleton clones were defined as clones with 2 or more copies. Clones expanded in unsorted samples were assigned a CD4+, CD8+ or unknown annotation through matching of protein sequences in sorted samples from the same patient. Diversity changes from C1D1 to C4D1 were tested in paired samples using Wilcoxon tests. TCRdb obtained this table from immuneACCESS and retained in-frame rearrangements with V and J assigned. These tables miss some clones; where compared with another copy, unresolved V genes account for less than half of the shortfall, and the remainder is unexplained. V, J and clone size were drawn from that table, and D and trimming were deduced from the DNA. This sample lists 99,000 or so clones; approximately 90% were detected once. Jointly, the top ten make up around 20% of the sample.

Recombination joined TRBV4-1 with TRBJ2-7; matching of 5 bases hints at TRBD1 as the D gene. Here the sequenced sample was peripheral blood mononuclear cells (PBMCs), taken before the fourth cycle of nivolumab. The receptor comes from a human donor with classical Hodgkin lymphoma. The sequence in DNA is TGCGCCAGCAGCCAAGATATATTGTTTGCCAGGGAATACGAGCAGTACTTC. Its protein reads: CASSQDILFAREYEQYF.